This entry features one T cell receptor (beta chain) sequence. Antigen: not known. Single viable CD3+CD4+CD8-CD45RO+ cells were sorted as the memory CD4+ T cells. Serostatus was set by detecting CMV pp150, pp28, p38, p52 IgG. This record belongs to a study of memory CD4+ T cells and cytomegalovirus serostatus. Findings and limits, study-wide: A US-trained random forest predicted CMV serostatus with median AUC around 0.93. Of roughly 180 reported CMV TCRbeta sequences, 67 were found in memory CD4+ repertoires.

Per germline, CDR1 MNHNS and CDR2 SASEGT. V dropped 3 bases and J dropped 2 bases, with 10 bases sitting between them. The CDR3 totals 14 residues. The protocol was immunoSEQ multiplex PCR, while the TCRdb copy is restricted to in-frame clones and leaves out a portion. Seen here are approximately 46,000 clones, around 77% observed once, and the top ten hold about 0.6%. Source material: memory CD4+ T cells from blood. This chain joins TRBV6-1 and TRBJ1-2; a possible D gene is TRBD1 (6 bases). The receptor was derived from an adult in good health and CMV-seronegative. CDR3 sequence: CASSDTGWNYGYTF. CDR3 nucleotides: TGTGCCAGCAGTGATACAGGGTGGAACTATGGCTACACCTTC.